These T cell receptor beta chains were read from a single sample in a study of vaccination and CD4 T cells after COVID-19. MiXCR was run by TCRdb on the PCR reads, yielding one entry per CDR3 protein. The table shows about 9,100 distinct CDR3 sequences, with around 70% occurring only once. Their specific antigens are unknown. Sequenced material: CD4+ T cells from blood, cultured in vitro. The receptors here all came from a human donor who had recovered from COVID-19. The CDR3 runs from the conserved cysteine through the conserved F or W. D genes are given only for firm matches. Some rows mark clone size as missing; the rest say once, few, many or name a class of expanded clone.

TRBJ1-1	-	TRBV19	-	TGTGCCAGTAGTATAGTTTCGGGGACGGCTTTCTTT	CASSIVSGTAFF
TRBJ2-1	-	TRBV6-6	TRBD2	TGTACCAGCAGGTCTAGCGGGGGGTACTACAATGAGCAGTTCTTC	CTSRSSGGYYNEQFF
TRBJ1-2	-	TRBV7-2	-	TGTGCCAGCAGCTTAGGCCCCAACGGGGGCTACACCTTC	CASSLGPNGGYTF
TRBJ2-5	-	TRBV7-6	TRBD2	TGTGCCAGCAGCCCCCGACTAGCGGGAGGTTTCGCGGAGACCCAGTACTTC	CASSPRLAGGFAETQYF
TRBJ1-1	-	TRBV20-1	TRBD1	TGCAGTGCTTCACAGGGGGGCTTGGAACGGGACACTGAAGCTTTCTTT	CSASQGGLERDTEAFF
TRBJ1-1	-	TRBV6-2/TRBV6-3	-	TGTGCCAGCAGGCAGGGTACTGAAGCTTTCTTT	CASRQGTEAFF
TRBJ2-3	-	TRBV2	TRBD1	TGTGCCAGGGGGACAGGGCCGGGGGCAGATACGCAGTATTTT	CARGTGPGADTQYF
TRBJ1-2	-	TRBV12-3/TRBV12-4	-	TGTGCCAGCAGTTCCCTCTCCAGGCTATATGGCTACACCTTC	CASSSLSRLYGYTF
TRBJ1-6	few	TRBV30	TRBD1	TGTGCCTGGAGCAGGGGGACTTATAATTCACCCCTCCACTTT	CAWSRGTYNSPLHF
TRBJ2-3	-	TRBV7-2	-	TGTGCCAGCAGCTTGGGCAGTCTGAATACGCAGTATTTT	CASSLGSLNTQYF
TRBJ2-7	few	TRBV27	TRBD2	TGTGCCAGCAGACCCGGGACTAGCGGGACGCAGTACTTC	CASRPGTSGTQYF
TRBJ2-1	-	TRBV7-6	TRBD2	TGTGCCAGCAGCTTCGGCGGGAGCCGTAACAATGAGCAGTTCTTC	CASSFGGSRNNEQFF
TRBJ1-2	-	TRBV28	TRBD1	TGTGCCAGCAGTTCCTCAGGGGGCTGGGGTGGCTACACCTTC	CASSSSGGWGGYTF
TRBJ1-2	-	TRBV11-3	-	TGTGCCAGCAGCTTAGACCAGGGACAAGCCTATGGCTACACCTTC	CASSLDQGQAYGYTF
TRBJ2-7	few	TRBV6-2/TRBV6-3	-	TGTGCCAGCAAACACGCAACCTACGAGCAGTACTTC	CASKHATYEQYF
TRBJ1-1	-	TRBV7-2	-	TGTGCCAGCATCCCCTTACTCGGGAACACTGAAGCTTTCTTT	CASIPLLGNTEAFF
TRBJ2-3	-	TRBV19	-	TGTGCCAGTAGGGACAGCGATACCTCCTCGGGGGGTACGCAGTATTTT	CASRDSDTSSGGTQYF
TRBJ1-3	few	TRBV20-1	-	TGCAGTGCTAGAGACCGGGCCTCTGGAAACACCATATATTTT	CSARDRASGNTIYF
TRBJ1-1	-	TRBV20-1	-	TGCAGTGCTAGAGAGGGAAAGGGTTTTGGGAACACTGAAGCTTTCTTT	CSAREGKGFGNTEAFF
TRBJ1-6	-	TRBV28	TRBD1	TGTGCCAGCCGAACAGGGGACTATTCACCCCTCCACTTT	CASRTGDYSPLHF
TRBJ1-2	-	TRBV6-5	-	TGTGCCAGCAGTTACATTAGAAGAGGGGAAATCGACTATGGCTACACCTTC	CASSYIRRGEIDYGYTF
TRBJ1-1	-	TRBV11-2	-	TGTGCCAGCAGCAAAGAGGGTTCTGAAGCTTTCTTT	CASSKEGSEAFF
TRBJ2-4	-	TRBV7-2	-	TGTGCCAGCAGCTTAGAGGCCAGCAAAAACATTCAGTACTTC	CASSLEASKNIQYF
TRBJ1-1	-	TRBV7-2	TRBD1	TGTGCCAGCAGCCCAGGGGGAATGAACACTGAAGCTTTCTTT	CASSPGGMNTEAFF